These 20 T cell receptor beta chains originate from one sample sequenced in a study of blood T cell repertoires in COVID-19. Sequenced by immunoSEQ multiplex PCR; TCRdb stores in-frame clones only, minus some. The sample lists about 350,000 clones; approximately 88% were seen once. Sequencing was performed on peripheral blood. These receptor sequences come from a man aged 25-40 years with COVID-19, enrolled during active disease.

The rearrangement links TRBV7-2 to TRBJ1-2; TRBD1 matches 10 bases. In germline, CDR1 is SGHTA, CDR2 FQGNSA. This CDR3 contains 16 residues. V lost 4 bases, J lost 3 bases, and 8 bases stayed unmatched. The CDR3 nucleotides are TGTGCCAGCAGCTACAGACAGGGGGCAATCGACTATGGCTACACCTTC. It codes for CASSYRQGAIDYGYTF.

J is TRBJ1-3 and V is TRBV19; possible D gene TRBD1, 5 bases. Germline lookup yields CDR1 LNHDA and CDR2 SQIVND (reference sequence). Trimming took 8 bases from V and 1 from J, leaving 12 bases between them. The CDR3 contains 14 residues. The CDR3 sequence: CASQAGLSGNTIYF. The CDR3 DNA follows: TGTGCCAGTCAGGCGGGGCTTTCTGGAAACACCATATATTTT.

This clone was found a few times. This specimen includes other DNA sequences encoding the same CDR3. The chain joins TRBV18 to TRBJ1-1; D not certain. With 2 bases removed from V and 1 base from J, the gap between germline ends came to 5 bases. The CDR3 covers 13 residues. Germline V gives CDR1 KGHSH, CDR2 LQKENI. In nucleotides, the CDR3 is TGTGCCAGCTCACCAGGGCAGAACACTGAAGCTTTCTTT. Residues: CASSPGQNTEAFF.

The V call is TRBV5-6, the J call TRBJ2-3; D perhaps matches TRBD2 (6 bases). V gave up 4 bases and J gave up 2 bases, with 23 bases separating them. CDR1 SGHDT and CDR2 YYEEEE come from the germline V gene. The CDR3 length is 18 residues. CDR3 protein: CASSRPPLWGRHTDTQYF. The CDR3 DNA sequence: TGTGCCAGCAGCCGACCTCCTTTGTGGGGGAGGCACACAGATACGCAGTATTTT.

V gene TRBV30 combines with J gene TRBJ2-2; D is perhaps TRBD1 (5 bases). CDR3 size: 15 residues. Trimming took 2 bases from V and 4 from J, leaving 14 bases between them. Germline-derived CDR1 and CDR2 are GTSNPN and SVGIG (reference sequence). CDR3 sequence (DNA): TGTGCCTGGAGTAAGGGCAGGGTCGGCACCGGGGAGCTGTTTTTT. As protein: CAWSKGRVGTGELFF.

This chain links TRBV5-3 with TRBJ1-2; the D gene is possibly TRBD1 (5 bases). TRBV5-3 is known as an ORF, though its function is uncertain. The CDR3 contains 17 residues. Trimming pared 6 bases from V and 0 bases from J, leaving 21 bases between. The CDR3 DNA follows: TGTGCCAGAACTCGAAATAGTGCAGGGCCATCTAACTATGGCTACACCTTC. This encodes CARTRNSAGPSNYGYTF.

V is TRBV5-6 and J is TRBJ1-6; D remains ambiguous. CDR3 length: 14 amino acids. V was pared by 6 bases and J by 9 bases, with 16 bases between. In germline, CDR1 is SGHDT, CDR2 YYEEEE. The CDR3 protein is CASTPWGSGSPLHF. As DNA, the CDR3 is TGTGCCAGCACCCCCTGGGGAAGCGGTTCACCCCTCCACTTT.

The rearrangement links TRBV4-3 to TRBJ1-6; 7 bases are a match to TRBD1. After removal of 4 bases from V and 6 bases from J, the junction contained 12 bases not matched to a gene. Germline loops: CDR1 LGHNA, CDR2 YSLEER. The CDR3 totals 17 residues. The CDR3 nucleotides read TGCGCCAGCAGCCTAACACCACAGGGGAGTAGTAATTCACCCCTCCACTTT. Amino acids: CASSLTPQGSSNSPLHF.

The CDR3: CASSLTTGWSTGELFF. CDR3 DNA sequence: TGTGCCAGCAGCTTAACAACGGGTTGGTCCACCGGGGAGCTGTTTTTT. V gene TRBV7-3 combines with J gene TRBJ2-2; D gene uncertain. CDR1 is SGHTA, CDR2 FQGTGA, per germline. The CDR3 sequence is 16 residues long. Trimming stripped 0 bases from V and 4 bases from J, with 12 bases between.

The chain uses TRBV5-6 and TRBJ2-1, with D possibly TRBD1 on 6 matching bases. V lost 0 bases to trimming and J lost 9 bases, with 10 bases between them. The length of the CDR3 is 13 residues. Germline values: CDR1 SGHDT, CDR2 YYEEEE. The DNA of the CDR3 is TGTGCCAGCAGCTTGGCCGTAGGGGGTGAGCAGTTCTTC. It yields the protein CASSLAVGGEQFF.

The chain employs TRBV14 and TRBJ1-4; 8 bases are a match to TRBD1. The V gene end was trimmed by 4 bases and the J gene end by 5 bases; junction bases not matched to a gene: 6. The CDR3 consists of 15 residues. The germline gives CDR1 SGHDN, CDR2 FVKESK. The CDR3 region has the DNA TGTGCCAGCAGCCGTTGGACAGGGTCGAATGAAAAACTGTTTTTT. Translated: CASSRWTGSNEKLFF.

The chain joins TRBV7-8 to TRBJ2-5; 8 bases agree with TRBD2. V was pared by 5 bases and J by 2 bases, with 7 bases of the junction left unmatched. Germline CDR1 is SGHVS and CDR2 is FQNEAQ. The CDR3 extends over 15 amino acids. DNA of the CDR3: TGTGCCAGCAGCCCAGACGGGGGGGGACAAGAGACCCAGTACTTC. It codes for CASSPDGGGQETQYF.

The chain carries TRBV11-3 and TRBJ2-3; D ambiguous. Trimming stripped 5 bases from V and 4 bases from J, with 10 bases between. CDR1 is SGHNT and CDR2 is YENEEA in the germline V gene. This CDR3 region has 13 residues. The DNA for the CDR3 is TGTGCCAGCAGCCCCCGGTCGCCAGATACGCAGTATTTT. Translating it yields CASSPRSPDTQYF.

The sample holds one count of this clone. The chain employs TRBV3-1 (or the pseudogene TRBV3-2) and TRBJ2-1; 8 nucleotides align to TRBD2. The ends lost 6 bases at V and 7 bases at J; junction bases unmatched: 8. There are 14 residues in the CDR3. Germline CDR1 LGHDT, CDR2 YNNKEL (reference sequence). The CDR3 DNA reads TGTGCCAGCAGTCGTGGACTAGCCGTGAATGAGCAGTTCTTC. This encodes CASSRGLAVNEQFF.

This chain joins TRBV28 and TRBJ2-1, with 8 bases identical to TRBD1. CDR3 length: 16 residues. V shed 5 bases and J 7 bases; nucleotides not matched to a gene: 13. In germline, CDR1 is MDHEN, CDR2 SYDVKM. The CDR3 sequence is CASSPRGQGGVNEQFF. The CDR3 region has the DNA TGTGCCAGCAGTCCCCGTGGACAGGGAGGAGTTAATGAGCAGTTCTTC. Together with reference TRBV28 and TRBJ2-1, the CDR3 gives the full variable domain: DVKVTQSSRYLVKRTGEKVFLECVQDMDHENMFWYRQDPGLGLRLIYFSYDVKMKEKGDIPEGYSVSREKKERFSLILESASTNQTSMYLCASSPRGQGGVNEQFFGPGTRLTVL.

The genes are TRBV2 and TRBJ1-2; no definite D call. CDR1 is SNHLY, CDR2 FYNNEI, per germline. With 7 bases removed from V and 4 bases from J, the gap between germline ends came to 13 bases. The CDR3 length is 13 residues. In DNA form, the CDR3 reads TGTGCCAGCACATGGGAAGAGGGCTATGGCTACACCTTC. This encodes CASTWEEGYGYTF.

This clone has just one count. The chain employs TRBV7-6 and TRBJ2-5, with a possible D match to TRBD2 (5 bases). V was cut by 0 bases and J by 1 base, with 12 bases left in between. Germline CDR1 reads SGHVS; CDR2 reads FNYEAQ. This CDR3 is 16 amino acids long. CDR3 sequence (DNA): TGTGCCAGCAGCTTAGCGATGATAAGCGGCCAAGAGACCCAGTACTTC. Its translation: CASSLAMISGQETQYF.

The count of this clone is one. This chain uses TRBV2 with TRBJ2-1; the D gene is possibly TRBD2 (6 bases). The CDR3 covers 14 residues. Per germline, CDR1 SNHLY and CDR2 FYNNEI. V shed 5 bases and J shed 5 bases, with 13 bases lying between them. Here the CDR3 DNA reads TGTGCCAGCAGTCCCCCGACGGGGGACAATGAGCAGTTCTTC. Residues: CASSPPTGDNEQFF.

The chain carries TRBV24-1 and TRBJ2-2; 9 bases line up with TRBD2. CDR3 size: 16 residues. Germline values: CDR1 KGHDR, CDR2 SFDVKD. V was pared by 10 bases and J by 3 bases, with 11 bases of the junction left unmatched. This CDR3 is CATSGGRALHTGELFF. In DNA form, the CDR3 reads TGTGCCACAAGCGGGGGGAGAGCCCTCCACACCGGGGAGCTGTTTTTT.

The chain has TRBV4-1 and TRBJ2-1, with TRBD2 matching 7 bases. CDR3 size: 16 residues. The junction had 8 bases not matched to a gene; V was cut back by 0 bases and J by 6 bases. Germline-derived CDR1 and CDR2 are MGHRA and YSYEKL. The CDR3 loop is CASSQDPLAAGNEQFF. Written as DNA, the CDR3 is TGCGCCAGCAGCCAAGACCCTCTAGCGGCGGGCAATGAGCAGTTCTTC.